Below are 28 T cell receptor beta chains sequenced from a single sample in a study of blood T cell repertoires in COVID-19 (dated by TCRdb to 2018 to 2021). Library prep was done by the immunoSEQ multiplex PCR assay. TCRdb obtained this table from immuneACCESS and retained in-frame rearrangements with V and J assigned. These tables miss some clones; where compared with another copy, unresolved V genes account for less than half of the shortfall, and the remainder is unexplained. The sample has 50,000 to 65,000 clones on record, roughly two thirds of them singletons. Of the sample, approximately 50% falls within the top ten clones. The sequenced sample was PBMCs or T cells enriched from blood (not recorded which). These receptors all stem from a woman in her sixties or seventies who had been exposed to COVID-19.

Of note for this clone: Other DNA sequences in the same sample also yield this CDR3. This chain uses TRBV5-1 with TRBJ1-1; D is possibly TRBD1 (5 bases). This CDR3 spans 14 amino acids. The germline V gene encodes CDR1 SGHRS and CDR2 YFSETQ. Trimming took 3 bases from V and 2 from J, leaving 11 bases between them. The CDR3 bases are TGCGCCAGCAGCTCCGGACAACCCAACACTGAAGCTTTCTTT. Its protein is CASSSGQPNTEAFF.

This chain uses TRBV5-1 with TRBJ2-3, with 7 positions matching TRBD2. The ends lost 4 bases at V and 3 bases at J; junction bases unmatched: 5. Germline CDR1 is SGHRS and CDR2 is YFSETQ. This CDR3 comprises 14 residues. DNA of the CDR3: TGCGCCAGCAGCGTTGGGGGGGTAACAGATACGCAGTATTTT. Translated, it gives CASSVGGVTDTQYF.

The chain uses TRBV7-6 and TRBJ2-1; perhaps TRBD2 as D (5 bases). There are 13 residues in the CDR3. V lost 0 bases and J lost 6, with 6 bases in between. From germline, CDR1 is SGHVS and CDR2 FNYEAQ. CDR3 region: CASSLALVNEQFF. The CDR3 DNA sequence: TGTGCCAGCAGCTTAGCACTAGTCAATGAGCAGTTCTTC.

The chain carries TRBV28 and TRBJ1-1; unclear D gene. Per germline, CDR1 MDHEN and CDR2 SYDVKM. V lost 3 bases, J lost 0 bases, and 8 bases lay in between. The CDR3 spans 14 residues. The chain's CDR3 is CASSFVRLNTEAFF. DNA for the CDR3: TGTGCCAGCAGTTTTGTCAGATTGAACACTGAAGCTTTCTTT.

This sequence joins TRBV4-3 and TRBJ2-3; possibly TRBD2 for D (6 bases). CDR1 LGHNA and CDR2 YSLEER come from the germline V gene. This CDR3 is 17 amino acids long. V was clipped by 2 bases and J by 0 bases, with 15 bases between them. Here the CDR3 reads CASSQFGGTGSTDTQYF. The CDR3 nucleotides read TGCGCCAGCAGCCAATTCGGCGGGACGGGTAGCACAGATACGCAGTATTTT.

The chain carries TRBV3-1 (or the pseudogene TRBV3-2) and TRBJ1-1, with D unresolved. The CDR3 has 14 residues. CDR1 and CDR2 from the germline V gene are LGHDT and YNNKEL (reference sequence). The V gene lost 4 bases and the J gene lost 5 bases, with 14 bases spanning the gap. CDR3 bases: TGTGCCAGCAGCCCCAGACACCTTCAGACTGAAGCTTTCTTT. The encoded protein is CASSPRHLQTEAFF.

The chain is built from TRBV18 and TRBJ2-5; TRBD2 matches at 7 bases. Germline CDR1 reads KGHSH; CDR2 reads LQKENI. This CDR3 is 15 amino acids long. The ends lost 3 bases at V and 2 bases at J; junction bases unmatched: 6. The CDR3 sequence: CASSPGSGVQETQYF. The CDR3 DNA sequence: TGTGCCAGCTCACCCGGGAGCGGGGTACAAGAGACCCAGTACTTC.

This clone was seen once. The chain carries TRBV18 and TRBJ2-1; possibly TRBD2 for D (6 bases). Germline V CDR1 and CDR2: KGHSH, LQKENI. Between the trimmed V and J ends, which lost 3 bases and 4 bases, there was a span of 16 bases. This CDR3 region has 16 residues. The CDR3 DNA is TGTGCCAGCTCACCGGGGGGACGGGGGTCATACAATGAGCAGTTCTTC. Its translation: CASSPGGRGSYNEQFF.

The chain employs TRBV15 and TRBJ1-3; 7 bases match TRBD1. The V segment lost 4 bases and the J segment 0 bases; nucleotides outside the gene matches: 6. CDR3 length equals 16 residues. Germline CDR1 LNHNV, CDR2 YYDKDF (reference sequence). For the CDR3, the DNA is TGTGCCACCAGCATCCACAGGGGCACCTCTGGAAACACCATATATTTT. This gives the protein CATSIHRGTSGNTIYF. The full variable domain, completed using reference TRBV15 and TRBJ1-3, is DAMVIQNPRYQVTQFGKPVTLSCSQTLNHNVMYWYQQKSSQAPKLLFHYYDKDFNNEADTPDNFQSRRPNTSFCFLDIRSPGLGDTAMYLCATSIHRGTSGNTIYFGEGSWLTVV.

The rearrangement uses TRBV27 and TRBJ1-2; 10 nucleotides match TRBD1. V shed 4 bases and J 3 bases; nucleotides not matched to a gene: 5. The CDR3 totals 15 residues. Germline CDR1 and CDR2: MNHEY and SMNVEV (reference sequence). CDR3 nucleotide sequence: TGTGCCAGCAGTTCCGGACAGGGGGTGCACTATGGCTACACCTTC. Translation gives CASSSGQGVHYGYTF.

The J gene is TRBJ1-2, the V gene TRBV30; 9 bases map to TRBD1. CDR1 GTSNPN and CDR2 SVGIG come from the germline V gene (reference sequence). The CDR3 is 14 amino acids. V shed 0 bases, J shed 6 bases, and the junction held 5 bases outside the gene matches. CDR3 sequence: CAWSVTGGVHGYTF. CDR3 in DNA: TGTGCCTGGAGTGTTACAGGGGGCGTCCATGGCTACACCTTC. Filled out from reference TRBV30 and TRBJ1-2, the complete variable domain reads SQTIHQWPATLVQPVGSPLSLECTVEGTSNPNLYWYRQAAGRGLQLLFYSVGIGQISSEVPQNLSASRPQDRQFILSSKKLLLSDSGFYLCAWSVTGGVHGYTFGSGTRLTVV.

This rearrangement joins TRBV5-1 to TRBJ2-1, with 8 positions matching TRBD2. V was clipped by 4 bases and J by 4 bases; unmatched bases: 7. Looked up from germline, CDR1 is SGHRS and CDR2 is YFSETQ. The CDR3 totals 15 residues. CDR3 DNA: TGCGCCAGCAGCCGAGGCGGGGGGAGGTACAATGAGCAGTTCTTC. Its translation: CASSRGGGRYNEQFF. Looking up the rest from reference TRBV5-1 and TRBJ2-1 gives the full variable domain: KAGVTQTPRYLIKTRGQQVTLSCSPISGHRSVSWYQQTPGQGLQFLFEYFSETQRNKGNFPGRFSGRQFSNSRSEMNVSTLELGDSALYLCASSRGGGRYNEQFFGPGTRLTVL.

This clone is large within its sample. The chain combines TRBV7-9 with TRBJ2-1, with 8 bases that match TRBD1. V gave up 7 bases and J gave up 0 bases; unmatched junction bases: 2. CDR3 length: 14 amino acids. Per germline, CDR1 SEHNR and CDR2 FQNEAQ (reference sequence). CDR3 nucleotides: TGTGCCAGCAACGACAGGGGCTCCTACAATGAGCAGTTCTTC. Translating gives CASNDRGSYNEQFF.

The chain employs TRBV5-1 and TRBJ2-7; a possible D gene is TRBD1 (6 bases). The germline V gene has CDR1 SGHRS and CDR2 YFSETQ. Trimming left V 5 bases short and J 4 bases short, with 16 bases between. The length of the CDR3 is 14 residues. CDR3 sequence reads: CASSKDSRHYEQYF. CDR3 in DNA: TGCGCCAGCAGTAAGGACAGCAGACATTACGAGCAGTACTTC.

The V call is TRBV19, the J call TRBJ2-3; D may be TRBD1 (6 bases). The CDR3 has 14 residues. Germline V gene sequence: CDR1 LNHDA, CDR2 SQIVND (reference sequence). V lost 7 bases and J 0 bases, leaving 11 bases between the germline ends. Written as DNA, the CDR3 is TGTGCCAGTACACAGGGTTCTAGCACAGATACGCAGTATTTT. Amino acid sequence: CASTQGSSTDTQYF.

The V and J genes are TRBV6-5 and TRBJ2-7, with D perhaps TRBD1 (5 bases). The CDR3 is made up of 14 amino acids. The V end was cut by 6 bases, the J end by 2 bases, with 14 bases between. Germline lookup yields CDR1 MNHEY and CDR2 SVGAGI. The CDR3 sequence: CASRLSRQTYEQYF. For the CDR3, the DNA is TGTGCCAGCAGGTTATCTAGACAGACCTACGAGCAGTACTTC.

This chain links TRBV6-5 with TRBJ2-3; D is possibly TRBD1 (6 bases). Germline CDR1 MNHEY, CDR2 SVGAGI. The CDR3 has 14 amino acids. Between the trimmed V and J ends, which lost 5 bases and 4 bases, there was a span of 13 bases. The CDR3 spells CASSPGPGADTQYF. Written as DNA, the CDR3 is TGTGCCAGCAGTCCGGGACCAGGGGCAGATACGCAGTATTTT.

The chain joins TRBV28 to TRBJ2-1; TRBD1 might be the D (7 bases). The CDR3 is 12 residues long. Trimming took off 7 bases at V and 9 bases at J, with 13 bases between the two ends. Germline V gene lookup returns CDR1 MDHEN and CDR2 SYDVKM. The CDR3: CASIPGGGEQFF. Written as DNA, the CDR3 is TGTGCCAGCATCCCAGGGGGAGGTGAGCAGTTCTTC.

The chain uses TRBV14 and TRBJ1-1; D remains ambiguous. The CDR3 is 12 amino acids. Trimming took 3 bases from V and 2 from J, leaving 4 bases between them. Germline CDR1 is SGHDN and CDR2 is FVKESK. The CDR3 reads CASSQANTEAFF. For the CDR3, the DNA is TGTGCCAGCAGCCAGGCCAACACTGAAGCTTTCTTT.

This rearrangement joins TRBV19 to TRBJ1-2; D is possibly TRBD1 (5 bases). CDR1 LNHDA and CDR2 SQIVND come from the germline V gene (reference sequence). V lost 4 bases, J lost 11 bases, and 17 bases lay in between. The CDR3 consists of 13 residues. The CDR3 loop is CASSTGLQREYTF. CDR3 nucleotides: TGTGCCAGTAGTACGGGACTACAGAGGGAGTACACCTTC. Looking up the rest from reference TRBV19 and TRBJ1-2 gives the full variable domain: DGGITQSPKYLFRKEGQNVTLSCEQNLNHDAMYWYRQDPGQGLRLIYYSQIVNDFQKGDIAEGYSVSREKKESFPLTVTSAQKNPTAFYLCASSTGLQREYTFGSGTRLTVV.

V usage is TRBV7-2 and J usage is TRBJ2-7, with 12 bases that match TRBD2. Germline V gives CDR1 SGHTA, CDR2 FQGNSA. This CDR3 comprises 17 residues. Trimming at V came to 5 bases and at J to 3 bases, leaving 11 bases not matched to a gene. The DNA of the CDR3 is TGTGCCAGCAGCATCAATCCGGGACTAGCGGGTTACTACGAGCAGTACTTC. Amino acids: CASSINPGLAGYYEQYF.

The chain carries TRBV11-2 and TRBJ2-5, with 9 bases fitting TRBD1. Unmatched junction bases numbered 9, after V lost 4 bases and J lost 9 bases. The CDR3 covers 14 residues. Germline V gives CDR1 SGHAT, CDR2 FQNNGV. CDR3 loop: CASSSSGQGGPQYF. The DNA of the CDR3 is TGTGCCAGCAGCTCCTCGGGACAGGGTGGGCCCCAGTACTTC.

The table lists this clone with a few counts. This sequence joins TRBV7-9 and TRBJ2-2; the match to TRBD2 covers 9 bases. The CDR3 length is 16 residues. V trimming: 5 bases; J trimming: 4 bases; junction bases outside the gene matches: 8. The germline V gene encodes CDR1 SEHNR and CDR2 FQNEAQ (reference sequence). The CDR3 loop is CASSRFSSGGTGELFF. In DNA, the CDR3 is TGTGCCAGCAGCCGCTTTAGTAGCGGGGGCACCGGGGAGCTGTTTTTT.

J is TRBJ2-5 and V is TRBV5-8; weak D call: TRBD2 (5 bases). This CDR3 is 14 amino acids long. The V end was cut by 4 bases, the J end by 5 bases, with 15 bases between. The V gene's germline CDR1 is SGHTS and CDR2 YDEGEE. CDR3 nucleotide sequence: TGTGCCAGCAGCGCCGGGCTTACTAGGGAGACCCAGTACTTC. Protein: CASSAGLTRETQYF.

J is TRBJ2-1 and V is TRBV29-1, with D possibly matching TRBD1 (6 bases). Trimming removed 8 bases from V and 8 bases from J, with 16 bases in between. The CDR3 spans 12 residues. From germline, CDR1 is SQVTM and CDR2 ANQGSEA. CDR3 coding DNA: TGCAGCTGTGAACATGGGGGCGATGAGCAGTTCTTC. It specifies CSCEHGGDEQFF.

This clone was seen ten or more times. The gene calls are TRBV19 and TRBJ2-3; D gene uncertain. Germline V CDR1 and CDR2: LNHDA, SQIVND (reference sequence). The CDR3 loop spans 12 amino acids. V lost 5 bases and J 1 base, leaving 4 bases between the germline ends. In DNA form, the CDR3 reads TGTGCCAGTAGTTCGGGCACAGATACGCAGTATTTT. Protein product: CASSSGTDTQYF.

The V gene is TRBV6-5, the J gene TRBJ1-5; D is possibly TRBD1 (6 bases). Trimming shortened V by 4 bases and J by 4 bases, and 8 bases separated the two germline ends. The germline V gene encodes CDR1 MNHEY and CDR2 SVGAGI. The length of the CDR3 is 13 residues. The CDR3 here is CASSSDRNQPQHF. CDR3 coding DNA: TGTGCCAGCAGTTCCGACAGGAATCAGCCCCAGCATTTT.

CDR3 sequence reads: CASSFRAREKLFF. CDR3 coding DNA: TGTGCCAGCAGTTTCAGGGCACGTGAAAAACTGTTTTTT. The rearrangement joins TRBV27 to TRBJ1-4; the D gene is possibly TRBD1 (5 bases). This CDR3 has 13 residues. Germline CDR1 reads MNHEY; CDR2 reads SMNVEV (reference sequence). Trimming removed 3 bases at V and 7 bases at J, with 9 bases between.